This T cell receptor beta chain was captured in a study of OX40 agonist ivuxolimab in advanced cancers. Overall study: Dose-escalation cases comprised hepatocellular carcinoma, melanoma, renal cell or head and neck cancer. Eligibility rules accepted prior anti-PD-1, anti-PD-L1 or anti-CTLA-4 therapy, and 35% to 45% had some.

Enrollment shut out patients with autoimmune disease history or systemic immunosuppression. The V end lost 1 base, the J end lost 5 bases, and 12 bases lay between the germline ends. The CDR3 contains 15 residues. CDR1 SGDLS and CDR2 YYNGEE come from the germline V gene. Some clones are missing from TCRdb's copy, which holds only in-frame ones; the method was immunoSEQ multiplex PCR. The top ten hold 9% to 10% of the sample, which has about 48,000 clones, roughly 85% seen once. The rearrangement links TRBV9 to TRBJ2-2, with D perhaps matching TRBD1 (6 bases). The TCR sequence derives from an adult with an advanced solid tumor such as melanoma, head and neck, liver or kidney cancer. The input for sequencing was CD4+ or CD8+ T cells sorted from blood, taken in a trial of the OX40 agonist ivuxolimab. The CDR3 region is CASSVQGIRTGELFF. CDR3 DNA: TGTGCCAGCAGCGTACAGGGGATCAGAACCGGGGAGCTGTTTTTT.